This T cell receptor beta chain was sequenced during a study of blood T cell repertoires in COVID-19. Unmatched junction bases numbered 8, after V lost 2 bases and J lost 8 bases. The CDR3 sequence is 15 residues long. Germline loops: CDR1 SGHAT, CDR2 FQNNGV. Sequencing was performed with immunoSEQ multiplex PCR; in TCRdb, only in-frame clones are kept and a portion is missing. The sample consists of 250,000 to 350,000 clones, around 86% of them appearing once. This clone was recorded only once. The clonotype was recovered from a woman aged 18-29 years who had recovered from COVID-19. The specimen was PBMCs or T cells enriched from blood (not recorded which). This chain uses TRBV11-2 with TRBJ2-1, with 8 bases aligning to TRBD2. The CDR3 region has the DNA TGTGCCAGCAGCTTATATTCACTAGCGGATGATGAGCAGTTCTTC. It is translated as CASSLYSLADDEQFF.